The following is a T cell receptor (beta chain) sequence with its context. This clonotype was picked up a small number of times. It has no known antigen specificity. Nothing much larger sits one base from this clone, and base qualities are not available. Libraries were constructed by 5' RACE. Reads for this sample came from an Illumina HiSeq 2500. A second PCR of roughly 7 to 11 cycles was performed with a sample-barcoded 5' primer and a J-beta primer mix. Each TCR beta cDNA molecule received a unique molecular identifier from a template-switch 5' adaptor carrying 12 random nucleotides. At least 2.5 million CDR3-containing paired-end reads were obtained from each sample. The Mint cDNA synthesis kit, primed by a TRBC-specific oligonucleotide, was used to synthesize first-strand cDNA from all RNA. After uracil-DNA glycosylase treatment, a first 18-cycle PCR used universal primers M1SS and BC2_uni_R on all cDNA. The paper's processing steps were these. For normalization, 1 million high-quality reads were randomly selected from each sample, with every read carrying a distinct molecular identifier. Reads sharing molecular identifiers were discarded rather than binned into consensus sequences. MiTCR, with a Q25 quality threshold and the strictest error-elimination algorithm, was used for CDR3 identification, clonotype clustering and error correction. A nonparametric unseen species model with Euler transformation was used to estimate lower-bound total TCR beta diversity. TCRdb cleaned the public reads at Q25 with fastp, built clones with MiXCR and kept in-frame beta chains. Rows are unified per CDR3 protein, each entry keeping the most common DNA and genes. TCRdb, not the authors, supplied the V and J calls. The sample table holds about 1.6 million distinct CDR3 sequences, of which around 36% were seen once. In total, the top ten clones hold 11% of the sample.

This entry comes from a study of blood T cells in healthy people across ages (dated by TCRdb to 2013 to 2016). Regarding the study in general: In model experiments, template switching captured about one uniquely barcoded TCR beta cDNA molecule for every two T cells. The donors were split into four age groups: young (average about 16 years), middle-aged (39), aged (around 67) and long-lived (approximately 80). To track age-related changes in TCR beta repertoire diversity, the study relied on deep sequencing normalized with unique cDNA molecular identifiers. To avoid experimental bias, donors of different ages were distributed randomly across sequencing lanes. The study analyzed two additional independent replicas of 1 million unique cDNA reads from the same blood draw for two donors, one aged 18 to 29 and one aged 80 or older.

Here is what the overall study found, with its caveats: As age increased, observed TCR beta diversity per million T cells dropped in a roughly linear way, and a significant reduction was already evident by age about 36. The CMV infection status of donors was not known, potentially confounding age-related changes in expanded clonotypes. Estimates of total diversity based on one million sequenced T cells were considered lower bounds and underestimates. Compared with the aged group, the long-lived group had more naive CD4+ T cells, fewer expanded clones and increased TCR diversity, a pattern suggesting age selection. Bulk unsorted PBMC profiling prevented conclusive comparison of naive and antigen-experienced compartments. The percentage of naive T cells measured by flow cytometry correlated strongly with observed TCR beta diversity.

Systemically healthy Caucasian individuals from Russia, roughly 40 in total and aged roughly 6 to 100 years, were included as donors. Approximately 9.3 milliliters of peripheral blood were collected from each donor into EDTA-treated Vacutainer tubes. Ficoll-Paque density-gradient centrifugation was used to isolate PBMCs, with at least 6.5 million per sample. Trizol reagent was used to extract total RNA from PBMCs, with at least 5.5 micrograms per sample. For every donor, an aliquot of PBMCs went through flow cytometry to measure the percentages of naive CD45RAhigh/CD27high T cells. The clonotype was recovered from a woman aged 30 to 39 in good health. The sequenced sample consisted of blood.

The encoded CDR3 is CSAAPGTDEQFF. The DNA is TGCAGTGCTGCCCCCGGTACGGATGAGCAGTTCTTC. Recombination linked TRBV20-1 to TRBJ2-1; the D gene is not confidently resolved. The CDR3 covers 12 residues, taking in both the cysteine and the phenylalanine. Just CDR3 DNA is preserved here, 36 bases in frame from base 1. The germline V gene (reference sequence) supplies CDR1 DFQATT and CDR2 SNEGSKA. V loses 5 bases of germline sequence and J loses 8 bases, and the interval between the two ends is 13 bases.